These 15 T cell receptor beta chains were sequenced from one sample in a study of blood T cells in healthy people across ages. A second PCR of about 6 to 12 cycles used a sample-barcoded 5' primer and a J-beta primer mix. TCRdb independently ran MiXCR on the 5' RACE reads; one entry per CDR3 protein. The table records around 750,000 distinct CDR3 sequences, about 55% of them present only once. The sequenced sample consisted of blood. These receptors all come from a man aged 80 or over in good health.

The V gene is TRBV25-1, the J gene TRBJ2-7; 9 nucleotides line up with TRBD2. V was pared by 7 bases and J by 3 bases, with 4 bases of the junction left unmatched. The CDR3 extends over 13 amino acids. Germline CDR1 is MGHDK and CDR2 is SYGVNS. The CDR3 DNA is TGTGCCAGCACAGCGGGGGGCGTCTACGAGCAGTACTTC. The encoded protein is CASTAGGVYEQYF.

This chain joins TRBV20-1 and TRBJ1-5; no clear D gene. V lost 6 bases and J lost 3, with 9 bases in between. The CDR3 has 12 residues. Germline-derived CDR1 and CDR2 are DFQATT and SNEGSKA (reference sequence). The DNA for the CDR3 is TGCAGTGCAAGGAGGAACAATCAGCCCCAGCATTTT. This encodes CSARRNNQPQHF.

The rearrangement uses TRBV3-1 and TRBJ2-5; the match to TRBD2 covers 16 bases. This CDR3 region has 16 residues. The V and J ends lost 4 bases and 7 bases, in that order; junction bases with no gene match: 6. Germline loops: CDR1 LGHDT, CDR2 YNNKEL (reference sequence). The CDR3 DNA follows: TGTGCCAGCAGCCTGGGACTAGCGGGAGGGAGAGCGACCCAGTACTTC. This gives the protein CASSLGLAGGRATQYF.

This clonotype appeared a few times. The rearrangement uses TRBV11-2 and TRBJ2-5; 7 bases fit TRBD2. The DNA end lines up better with TRBJ2-7; the J call may be wrong. CDR3 length equals 14 residues. Per the germline V gene, CDR1 is SGHAT and CDR2 is FQNNGV. Here the CDR3 reads CASSFSRESDEQYF. The CDR3 DNA reads TGTGCCAGCAGCTTTTCGCGGGAGTCTGACGAGCAGTACTTC.

This chain's CDR3 is CATSGAGGVAEQFF. The CDR3 DNA sequence: TGTGCCACCAGTGGGGCGGGGGGGGTAGCGGAGCAGTTCTTC. The V and J genes are TRBV24-1 and TRBJ2-1; the match to TRBD2 covers 9 bases. The CDR3 covers 14 residues. The germline CDR1 and CDR2 sequences are KGHDR and SFDVKD. V lost 5 bases, J lost 10 bases, and 8 bases stayed unmatched.

The genes are TRBV12-3 or TRBV12-4 and TRBJ1-1; TRBD1 matches at 8 bases. The CDR3 runs to 17 residues. The V segment lost 5 bases and the J segment 0 bases; nucleotides outside the gene matches: 11. The CDR3 DNA reads as TGTGCCAGCAGTCCCCGACAGGGGATTATCATGAACACTGAAGCTTTCTTT. Translation: CASSPRQGIIMNTEAFF.

The rearrangement joins TRBV7-2 to TRBJ2-5; D not certain. The CDR3 has 14 residues. Looked up from germline, CDR1 is SGHTA and CDR2 is FQGNSA. V was cut by 2 bases and J by 5 bases, with 12 bases left in between. The CDR3 region has the DNA TGTGCCAGCAGCTTAAGGCAGGACCGGGAGACCCAGTACTTC. Its protein product is CASSLRQDRETQYF.

This clonotype was detected a few times. The rearrangement links TRBV4-2 to TRBJ2-5, with 7 bases matching TRBD2. V was clipped by 3 bases and J by 0 bases; unmatched bases: 7. This CDR3 has 16 residues. The germline gives CDR1 LGHNA, CDR2 YNFKEQ. CDR3 in DNA: TGTGCCAGCAGCCATTATGCGAGCGGGGACCAAGAGACCCAGTACTTC. This translates into CASSHYASGDQETQYF.

The gene calls are TRBV7-9 and TRBJ2-5; 7 nucleotides line up with TRBD1. The J call is in doubt because the DNA end fits TRBJ2-7 better. This CDR3 region has 14 residues. Germline CDR1 reads SEHNR; CDR2 reads FQNEAQ (reference sequence). CDR3 region: CASSLAGGSDEQYF. The CDR3 DNA sequence: TGTGCCAGCAGCTTAGCAGGGGGCTCGGACGAGCAGTACTTC.

This clonotype was seen more than once but under ten times. DNA for the CDR3: TGTGCCAGCCATGATGGGGCCAACGTCCTGACTTTC. Translation gives CASHDGANVLTF. The chain combines TRBV12-3 or TRBV12-4 with TRBJ2-6; D is undetermined. V lost 8 bases to trimming and J lost 3 bases, with 5 bases between them. This CDR3 comprises 12 residues.

This clonotype was detected only a few times. The V gene is TRBV7-9, the J gene TRBJ1-2; D gene uncertain. This CDR3 has 14 amino acids. CDR1 and CDR2 (germline): SEHNR, FQNEAQ (reference sequence). Trimming shortened V by 1 base and J by 4 bases, and 10 bases separated the two germline ends. CDR3 residues: CASSLDLVGYGYTF. CDR3 coding DNA: TGTGCCAGCAGCTTAGATCTGGTGGGCTATGGCTACACCTTC. Using reference TRBV7-9 and TRBJ1-2 for the parts outside the CDR3, the full variable domain is DTGVSQNPRHKITKRGQNVTFRCDPISEHNRLYWYRQTLGQGPEFLTYFQNEAQLEKSRLLSDRFSAERPKGSFSTLEIQRTEQGDSAMYLCASSLDLVGYGYTFGSGTRLTVV.

This chain connects TRBV7-2 to TRBJ2-1; 7 bases align to TRBD1. The CDR3 is 15 residues long. CDR1 SGHTA and CDR2 FQGNSA come from the germline V gene. V shed 5 bases, J shed 6 bases, and the junction held 10 bases outside the gene matches. Written as DNA, the CDR3 is TGTGCCAGCAGCCATGCAGGGACAGTAGTCAATGAGCAGTTCTTC. It codes for CASSHAGTVVNEQFF.

A remark on this clonotype: One end of the junction does not line up with germline, which may come from a read error. This chain uses TRBV3-1 with TRBJ2-3; a weak D match, TRBD1 (6 bases). The CDR3 is 14 residues long. Germline CDR1 reads LGHDT; CDR2 reads YNNKEL (reference sequence). The CDR3 region has the DNA TGTGCCAGCAGCCAAGCCGGGGACACAGATACGCGGTATTTT. As protein: CASSQAGDTDTRYF.

The J gene is TRBJ2-4, the V gene TRBV10-3; 8 positions agree with TRBD2. The tail of the sequence fits TRBJ2-7 better, so the J call may be wrong. Germline CDR1 reads ENHRY; CDR2 reads SYGVKD. This CDR3 comprises 14 residues. The CDR3 DNA is TGTGCCAATTTCCGTGTCAGCGGGAGTTACGAGCAGTACTTC. Translation: CANFRVSGSYEQYF.

This clonotype was recorded once. The rearrangement joins TRBV20-1 to TRBJ2-7; D unclear. CDR1 and CDR2 from the germline V gene are DFQATT and SNEGSKA (reference sequence). V dropped 1 base and J dropped 7 bases, with 17 bases sitting between them. The CDR3 is 14 residues long. CDR3 DNA: TGCAGTGCTAGAGTTCGTGGAGTCTACAATGAGCAGTACTTC. Translation: CSARVRGVYNEQYF.